This T cell receptor (beta chain) was identified in a study of blood T cell repertoires in COVID-19. Participants were placed into cohorts based on the clinical history they reported. This CDR3 has 15 amino acids. Deletions cut 2 bases from V and 7 bases from J, with 14 bases between. Germline V gene data show CDR1 as SGHTA and CDR2 as FQGTGA. Sequencing was performed with immunoSEQ multiplex PCR; in TCRdb, only in-frame clones are kept and a portion is missing. The data show approximately 360,000 clones, with approximately 87% seen just once and 1.5% to 2% held by the top ten. This rearrangement joins TRBV7-3 to TRBJ2-2; D is perhaps TRBD1 (5 bases). This TCR was sampled from a man aged 35 to 55 in a cohort exposed to, infected with or recovered from COVID-19 (not recorded which). Sequenced: PBMCs or T cells enriched from blood (not recorded which). CDR3 nucleotides: TGTGCCAGCAGCTTAGTGTCAGGGAAGTTCGGGGAGCTGTTTTTT. Its translation: CASSLVSGKFGELFF.